These T cell receptor beta chains were read from a single sample in a study of control samples from healthy donors and cancer patients. This table comes from immunoSEQ multiplex PCR, and its TCRdb copy is limited to in-frame clones, with some not included. Among roughly 68,000 clones listed, nearly 85% were seen once. The sequenced material came from blood. Every receptor here comes from a man in his fifties or sixties in good health. Each CDR3 is given with its conserved first and last residue. A D gene is named only where the DNA matches it firmly. A row's size may be missing; if present it is once, few, many or a size class.

len	v_gene	j_gene	d_gene	abundance	CDR3aa
15	TRBV9	TRBJ2-3	NA	NA	CASSPRGSGTDTQYF
14	TRBV6-4	TRBJ1-6	TRBD1	NA	CASSEGQGNSPLHF
14	TRBV28	TRBJ2-1	TRBD2	NA	CAYTAGGAPNEQFF
15	TRBV15	TRBJ1-5	TRBD1	few	CATSRDRQGGQPQHF
17	TRBV24-1	TRBJ2-2	TRBD2	NA	CATSDRLAGGLNGELFF
13	TRBV7-2	TRBJ1-1	NA	NA	CASSLEGNTEAFF
15	TRBV9	TRBJ1-4	NA	NA	CASSVTGSGGEKLFF
18	TRBV5-1	TRBJ2-2	TRBD2	once	CASSPGRLAGAYTGELFF
12	TRBV28	TRBJ2-5	NA	NA	CASSLGMETQYF
16	TRBV4-2	TRBJ2-3	NA	NA	CASSQGTAPSTDTQYF
16	TRBV2	TRBJ2-1	NA	NA	CASGVDGRRSYNEQFF
13	TRBV7-2	TRBJ1-1	NA	NA	CASSLTARNEAFF
12	TRBV29-1	TRBJ1-1	NA	NA	CSVEQQPGGAFF
17	TRBV5-6	TRBJ2-7	TRBD1	NA	CASSAKGQGRGRYEQYF
14	TRBV9	TRBJ1-2	NA	NA	CAPGRRVRPYGYTF
17	TRBV7-2	TRBJ1-5	TRBD1	NA	CASSLAGQGSIRQPQHF
17	TRBV20-1	TRBJ2-3	NA	NA	CSASRGRARSGTDTQYF
13	TRBV4-2	TRBJ1-2	NA	few	CASSQAGDYGYTF
15	TRBV19	TRBJ1-2	NA	once	CASSPSARADYGYTF
15	TRBV4-2	TRBJ2-7	NA	NA	CASSQTGTVSYEQYF
13	TRBV30	TRBJ1-5	TRBD1	NA	CAWDRGKNQPQHF
11	TRBV29-1	TRBJ1-2	TRBD1	NA	CSAGGRYGYTF
14	TRBV2	TRBJ2-1	TRBD2	NA	CASQREKSYNEQFF
12	TRBV7-2	TRBJ2-7	NA	NA	CASSREPYEQYF
14	TRBV6-2/TRBV6-3	TRBJ1-5	NA	NA	CASSSMDSNQPQHF
13	TRBV30	TRBJ1-2	NA	NA	CAWSVNREYGYTF
13	TRBV7-9	TRBJ1-1	NA	once	CASSLDSRAEAFF
16	TRBV11-3	TRBJ2-1	TRBD2	NA	CASSLVRRGGPSEQFF
13	TRBV19	TRBJ1-3	NA	NA	CASSPLFGNTIYF
14	TRBV6-2/TRBV6-3	TRBJ2-3	NA	NA	CASSYSPGQDTQYF
13	TRBV11-2	TRBJ2-7	NA	NA	CASSLGSGYEQYF
15	TRBV24-1	TRBJ2-1	NA	once	CATSDGKRGHNEQFF
12	TRBV29-1	TRBJ2-1	NA	few	CSAPGDWNEQFF
15	TRBV15	TRBJ2-1	NA	NA	CATRDILGQDNEQFF
14	TRBV30	TRBJ1-6	NA	NA	CAWSVGAGTGPLHF
13	TRBV5-1	TRBJ1-5	NA	once	CASSLEPNQPQHF
16	TRBV12-2	TRBJ2-7	NA	NA	CASRLILSGSINEQYF
15	TRBV2	TRBJ2-3	NA	NA	CASSYDPPGADTQYF
15	TRBV6-5	TRBJ2-1	TRBD2	NA	CASIAGGRNRNEQFF
17	TRBV15	TRBJ2-1	TRBD1	NA	CATSRLFTGGADNEQFF
13	TRBV11-2	TRBJ2-5	NA	NA	CASSLRYTETQYF
16	TRBV7-9	TRBJ1-2	NA	NA	CASSSLVGHPDYGYTF
13	TRBV2	TRBJ2-3	NA	NA	CASSGDSSDTQYF
17	TRBV24-1	TRBJ2-2	TRBD2	NA	CATSDPASGSNTGELFF
15	TRBV4-1	TRBJ1-1	TRBD1	NA	CASSQRTGEGTEAFF
19	TRBV23-1	TRBJ2-5	NA	NA	CASSQSATPTRPDLETQYF
12	TRBV3-1/TRBV3-2	TRBJ1-3	NA	NA	CASSLPGNTIYF
16	TRBV7-2	TRBJ1-1	NA	NA	CASSLFPVGVNTEAFF
17	TRBV14	TRBJ1-4	NA	NA	CASSQLGVQTSNEKLFF
15	TRBV3-1/TRBV3-2	TRBJ2-2	NA	NA	CASSPTYGRIGELFF